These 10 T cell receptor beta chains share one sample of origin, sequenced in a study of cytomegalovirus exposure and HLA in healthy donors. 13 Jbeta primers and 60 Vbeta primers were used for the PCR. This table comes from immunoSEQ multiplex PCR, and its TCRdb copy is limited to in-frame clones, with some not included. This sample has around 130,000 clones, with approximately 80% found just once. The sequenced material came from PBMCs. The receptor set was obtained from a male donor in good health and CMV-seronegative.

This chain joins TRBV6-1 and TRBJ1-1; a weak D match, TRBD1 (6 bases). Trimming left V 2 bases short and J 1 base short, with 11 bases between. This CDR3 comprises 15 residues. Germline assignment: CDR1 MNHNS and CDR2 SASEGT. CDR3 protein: CASSERGGWNTEAFF. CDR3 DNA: TGTGCCAGCAGTGAACGGGGGGGCTGGAACACTGAAGCTTTCTTT.

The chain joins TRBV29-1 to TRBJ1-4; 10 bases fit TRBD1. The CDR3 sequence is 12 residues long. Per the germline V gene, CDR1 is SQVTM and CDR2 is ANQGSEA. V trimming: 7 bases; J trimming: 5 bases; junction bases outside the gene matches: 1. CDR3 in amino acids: CSADRGNEKLFF. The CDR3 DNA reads TGCAGCGCGGACAGGGGGAATGAAAAACTGTTTTTT.

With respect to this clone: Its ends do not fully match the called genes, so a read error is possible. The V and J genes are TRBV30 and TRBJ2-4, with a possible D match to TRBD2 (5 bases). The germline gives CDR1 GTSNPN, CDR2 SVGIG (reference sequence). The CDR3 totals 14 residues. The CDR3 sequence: CAWSVGVAKNSQYF. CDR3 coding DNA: TGTGCCTGGAGTGTCGGGGTAGCCAAAAACAGTCAGTACTTC.

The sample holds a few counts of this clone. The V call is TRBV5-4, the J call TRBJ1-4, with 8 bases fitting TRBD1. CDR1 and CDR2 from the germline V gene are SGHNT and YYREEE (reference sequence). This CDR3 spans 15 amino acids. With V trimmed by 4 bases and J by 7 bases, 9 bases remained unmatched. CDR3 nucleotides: TGTGCCAGCAGCCGGCCGGGACAGGAAATTGAAAAACTGTTTTTT. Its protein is CASSRPGQEIEKLFF.

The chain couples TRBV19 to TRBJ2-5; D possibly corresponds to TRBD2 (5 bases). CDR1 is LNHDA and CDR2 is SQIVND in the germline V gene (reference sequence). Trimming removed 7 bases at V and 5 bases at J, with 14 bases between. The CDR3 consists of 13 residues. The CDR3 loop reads CASTSWTGETQYF. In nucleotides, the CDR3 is TGTGCCAGTACTTCGTGGACGGGGGAGACCCAGTACTTC. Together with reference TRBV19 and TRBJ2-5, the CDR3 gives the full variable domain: DGGITQSPKYLFRKEGQNVTLSCEQNLNHDAMYWYRQDPGQGLRLIYYSQIVNDFQKGDIAEGYSVSREKKESFPLTVTSAQKNPTAFYLCASTSWTGETQYFGPGTRLLVL.

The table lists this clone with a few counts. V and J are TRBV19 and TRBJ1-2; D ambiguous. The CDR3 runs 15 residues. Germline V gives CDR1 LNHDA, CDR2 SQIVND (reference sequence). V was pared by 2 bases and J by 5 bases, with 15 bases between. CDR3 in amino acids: CASSIFNSLGYGYTF. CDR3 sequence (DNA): TGTGCCAGTAGTATATTTAACAGCTTAGGATATGGCTACACCTTC.

The DNA for the CDR3 is TGTGCCAGCAGGAGGGTGGAATCGGACAAAAACATTCAGTACTTC. Translating it yields CASRRVESDKNIQYF. The chain combines TRBV7-2 with TRBJ2-4, with D perhaps TRBD2 (5 bases). This CDR3 region has 15 residues. Per the germline V gene, CDR1 is SGHTA and CDR2 is FQGNSA. V was trimmed by 6 bases and J by 3 bases, leaving 15 bases between them.

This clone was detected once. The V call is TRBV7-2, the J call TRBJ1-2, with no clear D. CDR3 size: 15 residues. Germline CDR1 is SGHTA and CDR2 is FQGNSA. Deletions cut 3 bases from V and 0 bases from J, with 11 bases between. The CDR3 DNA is TGTGCCAGCAGCTTGGGTAGCAGAGCTAACTATGGCTACACCTTC. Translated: CASSLGSRANYGYTF.

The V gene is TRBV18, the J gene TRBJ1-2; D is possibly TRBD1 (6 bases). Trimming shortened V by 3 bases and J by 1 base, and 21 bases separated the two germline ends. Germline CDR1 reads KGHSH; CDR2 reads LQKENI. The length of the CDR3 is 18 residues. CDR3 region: CASSPVLVRAGDNYGYTF. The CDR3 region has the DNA TGTGCCAGCTCACCTGTGCTGGTTCGGGCAGGGGATAACTATGGCTACACCTTC.

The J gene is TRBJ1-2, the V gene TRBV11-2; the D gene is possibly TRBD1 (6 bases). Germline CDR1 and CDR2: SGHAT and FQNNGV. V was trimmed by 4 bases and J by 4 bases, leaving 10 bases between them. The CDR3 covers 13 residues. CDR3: CASSSQGFYGYTF. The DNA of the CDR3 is TGTGCCAGCAGCTCCCAGGGGTTCTATGGCTACACCTTC.